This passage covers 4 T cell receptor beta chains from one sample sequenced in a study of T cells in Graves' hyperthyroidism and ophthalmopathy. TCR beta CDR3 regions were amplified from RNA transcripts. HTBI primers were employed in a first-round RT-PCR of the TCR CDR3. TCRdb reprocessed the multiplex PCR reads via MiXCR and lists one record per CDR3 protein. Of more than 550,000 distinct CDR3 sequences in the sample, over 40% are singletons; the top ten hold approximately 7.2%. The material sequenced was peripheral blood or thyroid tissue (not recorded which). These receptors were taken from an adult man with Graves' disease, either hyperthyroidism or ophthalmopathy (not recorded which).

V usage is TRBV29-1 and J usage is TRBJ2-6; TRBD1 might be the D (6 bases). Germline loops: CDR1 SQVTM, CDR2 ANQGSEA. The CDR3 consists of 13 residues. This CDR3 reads CRDSGAGANVLTF. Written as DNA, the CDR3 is TGCAGAGATTCAGGGGCCGGGGCCAACGTCCTGACTTTC.

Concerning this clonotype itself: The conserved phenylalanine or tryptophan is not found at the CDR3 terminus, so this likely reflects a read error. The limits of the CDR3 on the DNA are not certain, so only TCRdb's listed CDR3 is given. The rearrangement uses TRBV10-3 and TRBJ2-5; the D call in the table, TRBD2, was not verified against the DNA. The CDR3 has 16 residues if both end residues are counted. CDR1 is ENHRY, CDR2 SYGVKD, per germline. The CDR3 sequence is CAIKREGENYGYTFGS.

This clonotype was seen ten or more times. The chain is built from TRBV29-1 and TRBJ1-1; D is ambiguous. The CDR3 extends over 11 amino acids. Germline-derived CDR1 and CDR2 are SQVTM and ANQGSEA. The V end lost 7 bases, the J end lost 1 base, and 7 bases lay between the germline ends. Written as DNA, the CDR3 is TGCAGCGGAGAGAAGAACACTGAAGCTTTCTTT. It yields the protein CSGEKNTEAFF.

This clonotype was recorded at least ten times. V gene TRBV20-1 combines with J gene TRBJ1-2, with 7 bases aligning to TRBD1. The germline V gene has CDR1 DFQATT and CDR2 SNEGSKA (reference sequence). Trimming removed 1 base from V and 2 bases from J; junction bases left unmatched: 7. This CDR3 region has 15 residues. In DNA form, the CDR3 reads TGCAGTGCTAGAGTAAACACAGGGGACAACTATGGCTACACCTTC. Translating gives CSARVNTGDNYGYTF.